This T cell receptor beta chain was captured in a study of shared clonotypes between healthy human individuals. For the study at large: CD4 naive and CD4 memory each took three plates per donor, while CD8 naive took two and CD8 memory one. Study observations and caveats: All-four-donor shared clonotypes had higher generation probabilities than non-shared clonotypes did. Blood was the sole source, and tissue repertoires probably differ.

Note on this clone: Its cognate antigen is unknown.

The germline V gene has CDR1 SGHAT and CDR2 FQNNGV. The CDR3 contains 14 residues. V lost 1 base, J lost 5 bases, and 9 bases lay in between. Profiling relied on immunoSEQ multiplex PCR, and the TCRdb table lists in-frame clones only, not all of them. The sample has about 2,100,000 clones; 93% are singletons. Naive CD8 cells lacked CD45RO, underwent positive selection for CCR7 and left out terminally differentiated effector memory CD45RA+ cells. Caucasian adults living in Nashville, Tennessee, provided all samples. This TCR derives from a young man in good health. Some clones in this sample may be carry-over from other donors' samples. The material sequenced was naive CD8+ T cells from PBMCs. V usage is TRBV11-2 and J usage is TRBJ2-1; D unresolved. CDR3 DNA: TGTGCCAGCAGCTTAGGTACTCAACACAATGAGCAGTTCTTC. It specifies CASSLGTQHNEQFF.